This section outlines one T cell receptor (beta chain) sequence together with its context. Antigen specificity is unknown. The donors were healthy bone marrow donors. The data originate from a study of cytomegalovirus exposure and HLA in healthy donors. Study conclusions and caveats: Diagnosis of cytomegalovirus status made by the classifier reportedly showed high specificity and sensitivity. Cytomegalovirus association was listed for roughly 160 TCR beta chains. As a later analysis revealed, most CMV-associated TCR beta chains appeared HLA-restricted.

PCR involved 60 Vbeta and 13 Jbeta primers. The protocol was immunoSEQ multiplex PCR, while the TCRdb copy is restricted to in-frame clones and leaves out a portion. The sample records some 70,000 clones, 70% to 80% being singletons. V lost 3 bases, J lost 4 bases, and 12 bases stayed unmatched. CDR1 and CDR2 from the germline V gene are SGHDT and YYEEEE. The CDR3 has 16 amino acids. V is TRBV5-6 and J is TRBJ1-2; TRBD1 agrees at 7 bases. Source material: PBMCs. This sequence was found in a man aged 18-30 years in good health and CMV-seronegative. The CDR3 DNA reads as TGTGCCAGCAGCTCAGGAGGGGGACAGTCTGGCTATGGCTACACCTTC. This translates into CASSSGGGQSGYGYTF.